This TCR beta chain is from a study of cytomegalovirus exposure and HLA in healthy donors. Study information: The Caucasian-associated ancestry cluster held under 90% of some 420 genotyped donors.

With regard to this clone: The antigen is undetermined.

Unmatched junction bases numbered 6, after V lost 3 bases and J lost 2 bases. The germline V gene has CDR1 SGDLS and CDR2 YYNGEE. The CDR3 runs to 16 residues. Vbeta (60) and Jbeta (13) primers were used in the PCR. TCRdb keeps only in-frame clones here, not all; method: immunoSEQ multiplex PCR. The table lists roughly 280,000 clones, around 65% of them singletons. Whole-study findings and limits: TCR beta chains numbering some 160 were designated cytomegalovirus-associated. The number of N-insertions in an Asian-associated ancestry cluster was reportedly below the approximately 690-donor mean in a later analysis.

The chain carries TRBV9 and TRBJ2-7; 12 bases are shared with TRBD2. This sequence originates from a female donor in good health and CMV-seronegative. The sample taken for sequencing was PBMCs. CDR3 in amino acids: CASSDKTSGSAYEQYF. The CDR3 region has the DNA TGTGCCAGCAGCGATAAGACTAGCGGGAGTGCCTACGAGCAGTACTTC.